The clone carrying this T cell receptor beta chain was detected many times. The record originates from a study of T cells in Graves' hyperthyroidism and ophthalmopathy. Deletions cut 1 base from V and 0 bases from J, with 10 bases between. The CDR3 contains 15 residues. The TCR beta CDR3 regions underwent amplification using RNA transcripts as the source. When the TCR CDR3 underwent first-round RT-PCR, the HTBI primer set was used. In TCRdb, the multiplex PCR reads were re-called with MiXCR into one record per CDR3 protein. The data contain around 500,000 distinct CDR3 sequences, approximately 16% of them seen just once; the ten biggest clones take up about 29%.

The chain has TRBV12-3 or TRBV12-4 and TRBJ2-7; either TRBD1 or TRBD2 may supply D (5 bases each). Input material: blood. This sequence originates from a woman younger than 45 with Graves' ophthalmopathy. The CDR3 reads CASSLGGESSYEQYF. The CDR3, as DNA: TGTGCCAGCAGTTTAGGAGGGGAGAGCTCCTACGAGCAGTACTTC.